This TCR beta chain stems from a study of blood T cell repertoires in COVID-19. As for the study in general: Sites across the United States, Italy and Spain contributed samples from acute and convalescent COVID-19. PBMCs, B-cell-depleted T cells, or T cells were the source of the cDNA or gDNA that made up the material.

CDR1 is MNHEY and CDR2 is SMNVEV in the germline V gene (reference sequence). J lost 0 bases, V lost 6 bases, and 6 bases had no gene match. This CDR3 has 16 residues. Original data processing: Quantification of nucleated cells was approximated via reference gene primer amplification. Method: immunoSEQ multiplex PCR; TCRdb's copy keeps in-frame clones and lacks some. V, J and clone size are taken as reported in that table, and D and trimming were inferred from the DNA itself. The sample yields approximately 54,000 clones, roughly 86% seen once. Sequencing used peripheral blood. The origin of this receptor is a man older than 75 with active COVID-19. This rearrangement joins TRBV27 to TRBJ2-3; 10 bases are a match to TRBD2. The CDR3 loop reads CASRRQTSGSTDTQYF. The CDR3 DNA is TGTGCCAGCAGAAGACAGACTAGCGGGAGCACAGATACGCAGTATTTT.